This is a list of T cell receptor beta chains from one sample in a study of blood T cells in healthy people across ages. TCRdb reprocessed the 5' RACE reads via MiXCR and lists one record per CDR3 protein. The table shows 1 million or so distinct CDR3 sequences, with 35% to 50% occurring only once. The sample consisted of blood. These receptors were obtained from an older woman in good health. Each CDR3 is given with its conserved first and last residue. Fields, in order: CDR3 length, V gene, CDR3 protein.

>16|TRBV5-6
CASSLDLTPKTYEQYF
>13|TRBV9
CASSGALVETRYF
>15|TRBV7-9
CASSPGTRIYNEQFF
>13|TRBV5-4
CASSRASPNTQYF
>16|TRBV7-9
CASSTPQERVPYEQYF
>16|TRBV7-8
CASSLPDIKHTDTQYF
>14|TRBV5-1
CASSLGGGRIEAFF
>15|TRBV5-1
CASRKTGSSDETQYF
>15|TRBV20-1
CSATPWRASTDTQYF
>15|TRBV9
CASSVNVVTYNEQFF
>12|TRBV10-2
CASSATTDTQYF
>19|TRBV25-1
CASSESRDSYGLAKNIQYF
>15|TRBV7-2
CASSPPGQGKDTQYF
>14|TRBV7-2
CASSFKTRNYEQYF
>13|TRBV7-2
CASSLIAGQPQHF
>13|TRBV5-1
CASSLTGGDEQYF
>13|TRBV2
CASRKDTSYEQYF
>12|TRBV27
CASSWGEGEQYF
>13|TRBV19
CASSIDLANEQYF
>13|TRBV5-5
CASSCGLQETQYF
>18|TRBV5-1
CASSLGLGGAGSYNEQFF
>16|TRBV10-3
CAIGETGLAGYNEQFF
>11|TRBV6-6
CASRADEKLFF
>15|TRBV6-6
CASSYSDSRDYGYTF
>13|TRBV20-1
CSASDRINYGYTF
>15|TRBV27
CASSLGIRAQETQYF
>16|TRBV27
CASSPRTVSPTGELFF
>13|TRBV7-6
CASSSLLPYEQYF
>15|TRBV14
CASRSQHSSTDTQYF